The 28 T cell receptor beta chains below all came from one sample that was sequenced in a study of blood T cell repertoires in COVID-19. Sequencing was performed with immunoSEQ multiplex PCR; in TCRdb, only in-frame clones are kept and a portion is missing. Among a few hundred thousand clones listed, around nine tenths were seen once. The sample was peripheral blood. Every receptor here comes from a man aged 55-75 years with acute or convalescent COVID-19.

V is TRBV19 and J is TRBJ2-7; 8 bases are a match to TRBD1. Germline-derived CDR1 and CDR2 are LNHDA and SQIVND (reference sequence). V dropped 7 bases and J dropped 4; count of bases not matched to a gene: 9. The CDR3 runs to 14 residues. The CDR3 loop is CASTAGTGVYEQYF. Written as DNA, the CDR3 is TGTGCCAGTACCGCCGGGACAGGAGTATACGAGCAGTACTTC. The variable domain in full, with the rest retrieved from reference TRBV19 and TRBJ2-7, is DGGITQSPKYLFRKEGQNVTLSCEQNLNHDAMYWYRQDPGQGLRLIYYSQIVNDFQKGDIAEGYSVSREKKESFPLTVTSAQKNPTAFYLCASTAGTGVYEQYFGPGTRLTVT.

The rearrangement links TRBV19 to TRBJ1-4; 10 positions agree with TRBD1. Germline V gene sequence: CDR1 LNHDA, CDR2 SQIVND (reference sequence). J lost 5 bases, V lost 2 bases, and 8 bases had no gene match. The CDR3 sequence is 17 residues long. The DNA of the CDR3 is TGTGCCAGTAGTATAACCGGGACAGGGGTCCCGAATGAAAAACTGTTTTTT. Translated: CASSITGTGVPNEKLFF.

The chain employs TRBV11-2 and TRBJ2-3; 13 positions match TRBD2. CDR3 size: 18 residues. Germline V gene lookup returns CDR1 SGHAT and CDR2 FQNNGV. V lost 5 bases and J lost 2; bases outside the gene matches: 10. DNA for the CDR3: TGTGCCAGCAGCCCAACTACTAGCGGGGGGGGATCCACAGATACGCAGTATTTT. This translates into CASSPTTSGGGSTDTQYF.

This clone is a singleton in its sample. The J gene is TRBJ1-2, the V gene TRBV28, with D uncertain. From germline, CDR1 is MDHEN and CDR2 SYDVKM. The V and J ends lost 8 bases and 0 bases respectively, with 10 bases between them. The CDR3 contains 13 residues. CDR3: CASQASTNYGYTF. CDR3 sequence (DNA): TGTGCCAGCCAGGCCTCCACTAACTATGGCTACACCTTC.

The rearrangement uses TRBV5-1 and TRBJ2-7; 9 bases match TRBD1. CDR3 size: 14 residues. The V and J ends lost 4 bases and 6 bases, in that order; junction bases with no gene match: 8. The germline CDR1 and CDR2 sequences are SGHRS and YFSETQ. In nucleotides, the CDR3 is TGCGCCAGCAGCCCTACAGGGGGCCGGTCCGAGCAGTACTTC. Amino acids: CASSPTGGRSEQYF. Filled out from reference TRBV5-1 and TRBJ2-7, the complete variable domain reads KAGVTQTPRYLIKTRGQQVTLSCSPISGHRSVSWYQQTPGQGLQFLFEYFSETQRNKGNFPGRFSGRQFSNSRSEMNVSTLELGDSALYLCASSPTGGRSEQYFGPGTRLTVT.

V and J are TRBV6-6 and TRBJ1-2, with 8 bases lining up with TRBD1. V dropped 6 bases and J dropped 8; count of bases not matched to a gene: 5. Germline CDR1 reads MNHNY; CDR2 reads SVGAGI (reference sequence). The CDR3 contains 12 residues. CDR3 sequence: CASRTGDRGYTF. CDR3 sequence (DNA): TGTGCCAGCAGGACAGGGGATCGGGGCTACACCTTC.

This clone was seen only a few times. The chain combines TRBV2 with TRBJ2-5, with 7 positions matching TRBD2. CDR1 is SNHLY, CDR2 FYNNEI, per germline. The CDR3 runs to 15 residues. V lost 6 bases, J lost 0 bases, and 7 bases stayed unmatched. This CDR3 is CASRGGSWDQETQYF. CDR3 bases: TGTGCCAGCAGGGGGGGGAGTTGGGACCAAGAGACCCAGTACTTC.

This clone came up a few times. The chain's CDR3 is CASSRSRQGSGEVDTQYF. The CDR3, as DNA: TGTGCCAGCAGCCGAAGCAGACAGGGTAGCGGCGAAGTAGATACGCAGTATTTT. This sequence joins TRBV3-1 (or the pseudogene TRBV3-2) and TRBJ2-3, with D perhaps TRBD1 (7 bases). The CDR3 runs to 18 residues. Deletions cut 4 bases from V and 5 bases from J, with 25 bases between. CDR1 LGHDT and CDR2 YNNKEL come from the germline V gene (reference sequence).

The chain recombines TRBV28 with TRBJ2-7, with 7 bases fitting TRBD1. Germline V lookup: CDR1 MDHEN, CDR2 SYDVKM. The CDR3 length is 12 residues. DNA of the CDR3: TGTGCGACAGGGTACAGCTCCTACGAGCAGTACTTC. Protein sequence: CATGYSSYEQYF.

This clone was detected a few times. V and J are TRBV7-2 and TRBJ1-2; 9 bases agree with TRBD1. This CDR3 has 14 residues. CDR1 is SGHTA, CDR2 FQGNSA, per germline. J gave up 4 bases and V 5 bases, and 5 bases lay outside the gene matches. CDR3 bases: TGTGCCAGCAGCGCCGGACAGGGGACCTATGGCTACACCTTC. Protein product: CASSAGQGTYGYTF. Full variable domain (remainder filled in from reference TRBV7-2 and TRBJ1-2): GAGVSQSPSNKVTEKGKDVELRCDPISGHTALYWYRQSLGQGLEFLIYFQGNSAPDKSGLPSDRFSAERTGGSVSTLTIQRTQQEDSAVYLCASSAGQGTYGYTFGSGTRLTVV.

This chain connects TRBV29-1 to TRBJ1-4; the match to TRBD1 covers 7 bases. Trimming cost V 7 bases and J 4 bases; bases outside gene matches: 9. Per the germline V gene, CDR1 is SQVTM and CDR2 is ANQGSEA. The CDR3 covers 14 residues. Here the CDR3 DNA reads TGCAGCGCCCGGGAGGGGGCGGGTAATGAAAAACTGTTTTTT. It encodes CSAREGAGNEKLFF.

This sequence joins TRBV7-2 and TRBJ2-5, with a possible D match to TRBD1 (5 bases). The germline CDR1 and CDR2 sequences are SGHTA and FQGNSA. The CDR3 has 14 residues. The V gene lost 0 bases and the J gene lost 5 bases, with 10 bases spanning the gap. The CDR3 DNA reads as TGTGCCAGCAGCTTAGCCACAGGTCGGGAGACCCAGTACTTC. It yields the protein CASSLATGRETQYF.

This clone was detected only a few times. The CDR3 sequence is CASSTILGGVGNTEAFF. The CDR3, as DNA: TGTGCCAGCAGTACGATCCTTGGAGGGGTCGGGAACACTGAAGCTTTCTTT. The chain has TRBV2 and TRBJ1-1, with D possibly matching TRBD1 (5 bases). This CDR3 region has 17 residues. With 5 bases removed from V and 1 base from J, the gap between germline ends came to 20 bases. Germline V gene lookup returns CDR1 SNHLY and CDR2 FYNNEI.

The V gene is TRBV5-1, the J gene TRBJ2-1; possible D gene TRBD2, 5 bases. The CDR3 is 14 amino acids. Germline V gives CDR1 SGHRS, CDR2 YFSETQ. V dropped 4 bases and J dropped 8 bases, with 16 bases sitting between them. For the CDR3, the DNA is TGCGCCAGCAGCCCCGTGCTAGCCAGGCATGAGCAGTTCTTC. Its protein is CASSPVLARHEQFF.

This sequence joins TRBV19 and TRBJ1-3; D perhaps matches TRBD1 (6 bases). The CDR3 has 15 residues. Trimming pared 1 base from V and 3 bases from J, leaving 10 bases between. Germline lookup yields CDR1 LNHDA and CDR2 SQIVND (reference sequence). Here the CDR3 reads CASSIAGGSGNTIYF. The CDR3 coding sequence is TGTGCCAGTAGTATAGCGGGGGGCAGTGGAAACACCATATATTTT.

CDR3 sequence: CASSLGGLYSNQPQHF. In DNA, the CDR3 is TGTGCCAGCAGCTTGGGGGGACTTTATAGCAATCAGCCCCAGCATTTT. The V and J genes are TRBV5-6 and TRBJ1-5; possible D gene TRBD1, 5 bases. Germline CDR1 SGHDT, CDR2 YYEEEE. The CDR3 has 16 amino acids. The V and J ends lost 0 bases and 0 bases respectively, with 10 bases between them.

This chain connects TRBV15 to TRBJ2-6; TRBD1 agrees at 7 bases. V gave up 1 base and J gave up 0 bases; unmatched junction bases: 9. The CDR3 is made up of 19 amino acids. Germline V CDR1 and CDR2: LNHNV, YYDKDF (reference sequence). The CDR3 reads CATSRARANRGSGANVLTF. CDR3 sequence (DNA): TGTGCCACCAGCAGAGCACGGGCGAACAGGGGCTCTGGGGCCAACGTCCTGACTTTC.

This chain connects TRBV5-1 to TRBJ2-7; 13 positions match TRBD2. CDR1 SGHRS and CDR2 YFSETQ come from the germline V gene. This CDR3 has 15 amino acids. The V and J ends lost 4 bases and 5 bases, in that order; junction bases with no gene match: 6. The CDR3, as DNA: TGCGCCAGCAGCACGGGACTAGCGGGGTCCAACGAGCAGTACTTC. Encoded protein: CASSTGLAGSNEQYF.

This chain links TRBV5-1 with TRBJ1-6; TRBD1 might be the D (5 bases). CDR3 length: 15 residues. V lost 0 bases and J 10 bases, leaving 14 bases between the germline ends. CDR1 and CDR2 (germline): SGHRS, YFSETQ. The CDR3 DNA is TGCGCCAGCAGCTTGGCCGGCCAGGGAGGGTCACCCCTCCACTTT. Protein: CASSLAGQGGSPLHF. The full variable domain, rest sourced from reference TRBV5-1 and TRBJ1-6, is KAGVTQTPRYLIKTRGQQVTLSCSPISGHRSVSWYQQTPGQGLQFLFEYFSETQRNKGNFPGRFSGRQFSNSRSEMNVSTLELGDSALYLCASSLAGQGGSPLHFGNGTRLTVT.

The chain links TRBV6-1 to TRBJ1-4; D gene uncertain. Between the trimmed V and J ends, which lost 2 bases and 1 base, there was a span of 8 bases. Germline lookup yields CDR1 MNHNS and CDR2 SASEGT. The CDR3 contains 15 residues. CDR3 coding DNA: TGTGCCAGCAGTGAACAGTCAGTAACTAATGAAAAACTGTTTTTT. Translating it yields CASSEQSVTNEKLFF.

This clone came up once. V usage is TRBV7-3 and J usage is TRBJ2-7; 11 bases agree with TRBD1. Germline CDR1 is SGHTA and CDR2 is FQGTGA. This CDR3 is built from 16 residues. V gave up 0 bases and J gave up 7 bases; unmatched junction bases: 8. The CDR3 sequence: CASSLTAGQGALEQYF. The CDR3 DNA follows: TGTGCCAGCAGCTTAACGGCCGGACAGGGGGCGCTTGAGCAGTACTTC.

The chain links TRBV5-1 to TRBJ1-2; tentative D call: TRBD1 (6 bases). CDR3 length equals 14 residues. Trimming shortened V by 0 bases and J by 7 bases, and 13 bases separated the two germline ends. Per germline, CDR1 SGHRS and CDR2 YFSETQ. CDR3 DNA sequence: TGCGCCAGCAGCTTGGAAATGGGGGCCACTGGCTACACCTTC. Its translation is CASSLEMGATGYTF.

In DNA form, the CDR3 reads TGTGCCACTTCCGGGGACAGGCTGGGCACTGAAGCTTTCTTT. Translated: CATSGDRLGTEAFF. This chain connects TRBV24-1 to TRBJ1-1; TRBD1 agrees at 8 bases. The CDR3 is made up of 14 amino acids. From germline, CDR1 is KGHDR and CDR2 SFDVKD. Trimming removed 10 bases from V and 4 bases from J; junction bases left unmatched: 10.

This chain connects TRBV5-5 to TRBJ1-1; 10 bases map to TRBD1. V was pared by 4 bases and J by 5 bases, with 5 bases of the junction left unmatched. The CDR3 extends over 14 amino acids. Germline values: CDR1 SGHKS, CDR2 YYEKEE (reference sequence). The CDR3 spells CASSATGGWTEAFF. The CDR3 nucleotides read TGTGCCAGCAGCGCGACAGGGGGCTGGACTGAAGCTTTCTTT.

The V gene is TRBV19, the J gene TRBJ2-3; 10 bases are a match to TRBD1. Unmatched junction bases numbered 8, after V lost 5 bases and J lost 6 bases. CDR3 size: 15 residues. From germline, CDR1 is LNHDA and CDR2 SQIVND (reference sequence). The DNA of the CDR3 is TGTGCCAGTAGTTTGACAGGGGGCGAGTCCGATACGCAGTATTTT. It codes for CASSLTGGESDTQYF.

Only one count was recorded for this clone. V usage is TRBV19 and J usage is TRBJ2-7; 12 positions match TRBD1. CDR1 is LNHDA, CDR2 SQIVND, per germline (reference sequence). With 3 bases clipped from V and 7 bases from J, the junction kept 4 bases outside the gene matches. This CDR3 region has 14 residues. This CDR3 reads CASSIRDRGQEQYF. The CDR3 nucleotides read TGTGCCAGTAGTATTCGGGACAGGGGGCAAGAGCAGTACTTC.

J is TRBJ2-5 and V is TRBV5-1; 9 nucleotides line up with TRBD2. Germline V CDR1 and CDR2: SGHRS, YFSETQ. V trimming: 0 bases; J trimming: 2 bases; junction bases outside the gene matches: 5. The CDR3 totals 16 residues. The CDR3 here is CASSLEGSGRQETQYF. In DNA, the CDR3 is TGCGCCAGCAGCTTGGAGGGTAGCGGGAGACAAGAGACCCAGTACTTC.

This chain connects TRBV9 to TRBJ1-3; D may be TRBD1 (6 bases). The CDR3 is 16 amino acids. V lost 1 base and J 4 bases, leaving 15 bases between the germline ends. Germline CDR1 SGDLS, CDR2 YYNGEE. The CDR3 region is CASSVWDKVSGNTIYF. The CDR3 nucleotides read TGTGCCAGCAGCGTATGGGACAAGGTCTCCGGAAACACCATATATTTT.